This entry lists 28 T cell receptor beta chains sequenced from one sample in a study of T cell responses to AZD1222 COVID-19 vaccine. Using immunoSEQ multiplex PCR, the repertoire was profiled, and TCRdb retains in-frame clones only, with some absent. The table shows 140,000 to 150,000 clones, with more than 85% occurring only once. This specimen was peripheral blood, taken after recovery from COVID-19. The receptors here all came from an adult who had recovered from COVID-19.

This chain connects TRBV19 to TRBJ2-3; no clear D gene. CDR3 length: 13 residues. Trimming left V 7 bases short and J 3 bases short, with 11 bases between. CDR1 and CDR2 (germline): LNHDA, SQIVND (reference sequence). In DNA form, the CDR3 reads TGTGCCAGTACCACTCGGCCAACAGATACGCAGTATTTT. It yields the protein CASTTRPTDTQYF.

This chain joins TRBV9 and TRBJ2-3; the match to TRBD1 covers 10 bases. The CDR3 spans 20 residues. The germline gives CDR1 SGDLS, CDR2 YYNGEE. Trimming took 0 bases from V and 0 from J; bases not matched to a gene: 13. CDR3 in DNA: TGTGCCAGCAGCGTAGCTCCCCGGGACAGGGGCCAATCTAGCACAGATACGCAGTATTTT. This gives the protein CASSVAPRDRGQSSTDTQYF.

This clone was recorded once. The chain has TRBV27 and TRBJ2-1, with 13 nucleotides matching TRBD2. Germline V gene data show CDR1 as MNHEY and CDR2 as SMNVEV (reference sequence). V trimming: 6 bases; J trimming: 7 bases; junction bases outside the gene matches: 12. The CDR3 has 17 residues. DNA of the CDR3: TGTGCCAGCAGCCGGACTAGCGGGAGTGGTGGTAGGAATGAGCAGTTCTTC. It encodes CASSRTSGSGGRNEQFF.

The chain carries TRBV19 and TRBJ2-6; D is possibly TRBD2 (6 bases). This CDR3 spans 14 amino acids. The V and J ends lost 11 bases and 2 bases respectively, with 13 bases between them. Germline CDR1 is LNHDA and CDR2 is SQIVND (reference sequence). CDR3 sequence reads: CAAKEGPGANVLTF. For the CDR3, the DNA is TGTGCCGCGAAGGAGGGACCTGGGGCCAACGTCCTGACTTTC.

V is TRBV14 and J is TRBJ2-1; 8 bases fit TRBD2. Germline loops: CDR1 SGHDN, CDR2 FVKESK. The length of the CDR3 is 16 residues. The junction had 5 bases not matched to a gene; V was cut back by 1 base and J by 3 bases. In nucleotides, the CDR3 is TGTGCCAGCAGCCAAGGAAGGCTAGCGGGCTACAATGAGCAGTTCTTC. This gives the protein CASSQGRLAGYNEQFF. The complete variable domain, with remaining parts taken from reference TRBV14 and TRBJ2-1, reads EAGVTQFPSHSVIEKGQTVTLRCDPISGHDNLYWYRRVMGKEIKFLLHFVKESKQDESGMPNNRFLAERTGGTYSTLKVQPAELEDSGVYFCASSQGRLAGYNEQFFGPGTRLTVL.

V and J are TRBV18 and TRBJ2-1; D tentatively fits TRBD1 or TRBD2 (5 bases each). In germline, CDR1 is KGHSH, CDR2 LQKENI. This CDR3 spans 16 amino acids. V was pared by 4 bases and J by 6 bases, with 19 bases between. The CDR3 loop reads CASSLYEGSIRNEQFF. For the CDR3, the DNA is TGTGCCAGCTCACTGTATGAGGGGAGCATACGCAATGAGCAGTTCTTC.

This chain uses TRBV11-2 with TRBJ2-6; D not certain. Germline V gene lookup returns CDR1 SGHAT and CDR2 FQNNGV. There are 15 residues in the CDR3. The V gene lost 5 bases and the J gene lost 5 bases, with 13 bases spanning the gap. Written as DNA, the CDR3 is TGTGCCAGCAGCCAAATCCGTGGTAGGGCCAACGTCCTGACTTTC. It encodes CASSQIRGRANVLTF. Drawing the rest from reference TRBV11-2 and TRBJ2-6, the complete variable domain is EAGVAQSPRYKIIEKRQSVAFWCNPISGHATLYWYQQILGQGPKLLIQFQNNGVVDDSQLPKDRFSAERLKGVDSTLKIQPAKLEDSAVYLCASSQIRGRANVLTFGAGSRLTVL.

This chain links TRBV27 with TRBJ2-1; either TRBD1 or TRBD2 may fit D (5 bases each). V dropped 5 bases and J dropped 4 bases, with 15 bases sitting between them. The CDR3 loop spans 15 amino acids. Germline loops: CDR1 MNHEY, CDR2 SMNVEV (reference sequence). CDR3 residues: CASSLEGIRYNEQFF. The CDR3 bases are TGTGCCAGCAGTCTCGAGGGGATCCGATACAATGAGCAGTTCTTC.

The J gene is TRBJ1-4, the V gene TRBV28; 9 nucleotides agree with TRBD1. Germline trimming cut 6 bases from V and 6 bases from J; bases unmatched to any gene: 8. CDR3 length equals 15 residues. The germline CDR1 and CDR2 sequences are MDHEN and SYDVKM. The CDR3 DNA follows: TGTGCCAGCAGGGGGCCCGGGACAGGGTATGAAAAACTGTTTTTT. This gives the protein CASRGPGTGYEKLFF.

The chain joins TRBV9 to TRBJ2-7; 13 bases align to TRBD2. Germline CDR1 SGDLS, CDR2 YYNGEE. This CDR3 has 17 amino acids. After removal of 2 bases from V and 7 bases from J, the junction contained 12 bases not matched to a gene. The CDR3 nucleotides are TGTGCCAGCAGCGTTGGTGGACTAGCGGGAGTCGAGGGGGAGCAGTACTTC. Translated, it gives CASSVGGLAGVEGEQYF.

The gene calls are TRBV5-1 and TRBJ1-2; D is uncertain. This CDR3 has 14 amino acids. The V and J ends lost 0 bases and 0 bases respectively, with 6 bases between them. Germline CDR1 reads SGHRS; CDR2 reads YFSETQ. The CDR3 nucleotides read TGCGCCAGCAGCTTGGAACGAGCTAACTATGGCTACACCTTC. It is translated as CASSLERANYGYTF.

The CDR3 DNA reads TGCAGCGTTGGCGTGAACACTGAAGCTTTCTTT. Amino acid sequence: CSVGVNTEAFF. The chain recombines TRBV29-1 with TRBJ1-1; D is uncertain. V was pared by 4 bases and J by 0 bases, with 3 bases between. Germline values: CDR1 SQVTM, CDR2 ANQGSEA. This CDR3 has 11 residues.

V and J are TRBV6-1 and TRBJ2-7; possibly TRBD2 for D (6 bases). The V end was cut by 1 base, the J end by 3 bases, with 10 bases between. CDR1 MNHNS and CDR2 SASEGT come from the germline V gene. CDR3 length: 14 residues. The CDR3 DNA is TGTGCCAGCAGTGAAGAAGTGACTAGCTACGAGCAGTACTTC. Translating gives CASSEEVTSYEQYF.

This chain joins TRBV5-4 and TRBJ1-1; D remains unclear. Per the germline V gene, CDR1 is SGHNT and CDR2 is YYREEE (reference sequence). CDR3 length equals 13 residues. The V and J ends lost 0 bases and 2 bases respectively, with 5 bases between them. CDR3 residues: CASSLGSNTEAFF. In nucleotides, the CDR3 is TGTGCCAGCAGCTTGGGATCCAACACTGAAGCTTTCTTT.

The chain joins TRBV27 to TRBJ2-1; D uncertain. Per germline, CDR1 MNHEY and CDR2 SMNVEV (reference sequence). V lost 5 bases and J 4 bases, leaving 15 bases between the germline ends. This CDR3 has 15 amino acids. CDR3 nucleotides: TGTGCCAGCAGTGACCACCTAAGTGGATACAATGAGCAGTTCTTC. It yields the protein CASSDHLSGYNEQFF.

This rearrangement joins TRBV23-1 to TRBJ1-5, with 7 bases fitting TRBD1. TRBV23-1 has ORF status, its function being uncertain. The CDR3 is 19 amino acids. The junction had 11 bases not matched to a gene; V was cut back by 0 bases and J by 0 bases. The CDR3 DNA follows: TGCGCCAGCAGTCAATCGAGGGGGCCCCACCATTATAGCAATCAGCCCCAGCATTTT. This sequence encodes CASSQSRGPHHYSNQPQHF.

CDR3 region: CASSEVGEEDYGYTF. The CDR3 DNA sequence: TGTGCCAGCAGTGAAGTGGGGGAAGAAGACTATGGCTACACCTTC. V usage is TRBV6-1 and J usage is TRBJ1-2; D possibly corresponds to TRBD1 (5 bases). The CDR3 covers 15 residues. From germline, CDR1 is MNHNS and CDR2 SASEGT. V was shortened by 1 base and J by 3 bases, with 12 bases between the two germline ends.

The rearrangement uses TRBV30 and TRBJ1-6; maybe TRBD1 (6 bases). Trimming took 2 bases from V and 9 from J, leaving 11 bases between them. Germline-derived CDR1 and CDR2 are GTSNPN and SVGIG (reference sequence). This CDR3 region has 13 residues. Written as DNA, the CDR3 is TGTGCCTGGAGTCCAGGGGTGGCTTCACCCCTCCACTTT. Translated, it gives CAWSPGVASPLHF. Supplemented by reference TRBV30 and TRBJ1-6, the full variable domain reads SQTIHQWPATLVQPVGSPLSLECTVEGTSNPNLYWYRQAAGRGLQLLFYSVGIGQISSEVPQNLSASRPQDRQFILSSKKLLLSDSGFYLCAWSPGVASPLHFGNGTRLTVT.

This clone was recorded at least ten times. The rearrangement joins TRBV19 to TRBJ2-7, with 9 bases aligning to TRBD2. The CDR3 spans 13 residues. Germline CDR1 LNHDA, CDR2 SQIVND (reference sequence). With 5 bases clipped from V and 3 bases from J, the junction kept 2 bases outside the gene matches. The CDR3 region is CASSGGGVYEQYF. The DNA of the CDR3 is TGTGCCAGTAGTGGCGGGGGGGTCTACGAGCAGTACTTC.

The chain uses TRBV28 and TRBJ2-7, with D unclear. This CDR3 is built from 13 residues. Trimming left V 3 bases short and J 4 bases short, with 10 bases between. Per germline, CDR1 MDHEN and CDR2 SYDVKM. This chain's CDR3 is CASSLGNKYEQYF. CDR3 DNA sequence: TGTGCCAGCAGTTTGGGTAATAAATACGAGCAGTACTTC.

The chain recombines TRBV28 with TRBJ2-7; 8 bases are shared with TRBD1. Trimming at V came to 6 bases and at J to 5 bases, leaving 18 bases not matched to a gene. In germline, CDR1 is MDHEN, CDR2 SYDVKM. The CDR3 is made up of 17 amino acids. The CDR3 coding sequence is TGTGCCAGCAGCCCCCCAAGTTTCCCTCTGACAGGGGACGAGCAGTACTTC. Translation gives CASSPPSFPLTGDEQYF.

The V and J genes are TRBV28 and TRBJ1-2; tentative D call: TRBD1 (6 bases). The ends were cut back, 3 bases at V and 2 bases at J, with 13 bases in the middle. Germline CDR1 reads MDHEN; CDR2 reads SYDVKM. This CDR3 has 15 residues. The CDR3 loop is CASSFSGTGNYGYTF. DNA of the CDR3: TGTGCCAGCAGTTTTAGCGGAACAGGGAACTATGGCTACACCTTC.

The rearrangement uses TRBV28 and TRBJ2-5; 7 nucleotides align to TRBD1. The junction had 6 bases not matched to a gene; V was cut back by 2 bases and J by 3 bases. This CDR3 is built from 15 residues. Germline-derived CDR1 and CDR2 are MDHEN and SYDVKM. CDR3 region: CASSLPDTGEETQYF. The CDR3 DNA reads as TGTGCCAGCAGTTTACCCGATACAGGGGAAGAGACCCAGTACTTC.

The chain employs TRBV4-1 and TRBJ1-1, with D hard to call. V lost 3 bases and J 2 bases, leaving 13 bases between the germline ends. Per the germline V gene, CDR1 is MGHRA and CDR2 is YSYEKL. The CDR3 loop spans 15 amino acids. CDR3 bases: TGCGCCAGCAGCCAGTCGGTTAACAGTAACACTGAAGCTTTCTTT. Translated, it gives CASSQSVNSNTEAFF.

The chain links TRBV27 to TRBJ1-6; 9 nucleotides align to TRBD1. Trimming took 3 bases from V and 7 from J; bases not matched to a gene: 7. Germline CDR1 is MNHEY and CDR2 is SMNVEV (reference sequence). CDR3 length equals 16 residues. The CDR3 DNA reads TGTGCCAGCAGTTTCGAGTACAGGGGGCAGAATTCACCCCTCCACTTT. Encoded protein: CASSFEYRGQNSPLHF.

The CDR3 DNA sequence: TGCGCCAGCAGCTTCCAGGGCGGCCAGCCCCAGCATTTT. Protein product: CASSFQGGQPQHF. The rearrangement links TRBV5-1 to TRBJ1-5, with D perhaps matching TRBD1 (5 bases). CDR3 length: 13 residues. Trimming left V 2 bases short and J 7 bases short, with 10 bases between. Germline V CDR1 and CDR2: SGHRS, YFSETQ. The full variable domain, its missing parts supplied by reference TRBV5-1 and TRBJ1-5, is KAGVTQTPRYLIKTRGQQVTLSCSPISGHRSVSWYQQTPGQGLQFLFEYFSETQRNKGNFPGRFSGRQFSNSRSEMNVSTLELGDSALYLCASSFQGGQPQHFGDGTRLSIL.

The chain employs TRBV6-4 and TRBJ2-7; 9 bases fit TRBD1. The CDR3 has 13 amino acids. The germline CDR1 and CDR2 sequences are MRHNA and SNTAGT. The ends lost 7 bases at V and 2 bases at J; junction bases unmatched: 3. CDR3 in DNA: TGTGCCAGCAAGACAGGGGGGCCCTACGAGCAGTACTTC. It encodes CASKTGGPYEQYF.

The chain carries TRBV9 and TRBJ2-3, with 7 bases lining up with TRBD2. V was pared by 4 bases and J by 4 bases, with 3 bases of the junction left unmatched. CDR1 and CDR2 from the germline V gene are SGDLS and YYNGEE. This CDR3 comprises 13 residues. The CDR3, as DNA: TGTGCCAGCAGCTTTCGGGAGGCAGATACGCAGTATTTT. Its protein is CASSFREADTQYF.